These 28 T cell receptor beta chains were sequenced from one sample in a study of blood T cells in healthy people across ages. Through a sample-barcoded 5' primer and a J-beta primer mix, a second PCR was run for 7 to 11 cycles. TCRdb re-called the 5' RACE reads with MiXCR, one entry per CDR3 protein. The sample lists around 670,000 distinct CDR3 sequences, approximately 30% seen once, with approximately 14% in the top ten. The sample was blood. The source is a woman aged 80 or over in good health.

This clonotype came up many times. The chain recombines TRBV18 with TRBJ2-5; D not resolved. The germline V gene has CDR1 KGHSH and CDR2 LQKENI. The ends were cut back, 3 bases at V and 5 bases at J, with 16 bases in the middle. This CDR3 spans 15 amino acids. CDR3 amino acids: CASSPLVDKGETQYF. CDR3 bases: TGTGCCAGCTCACCCCTTGTCGACAAAGGGGAGACCCAGTACTTC.

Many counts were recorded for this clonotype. The CDR3 loop reads CASEAGGGTDTQYF. CDR3 nucleotide sequence: TGCGCCAGCGAAGCAGGGGGCGGCACAGATACGCAGTATTTT. The chain has TRBV5-1 and TRBJ2-3; TRBD1 aligns across 8 bases. J lost 1 base, V lost 7 bases, and 5 bases had no gene match. Per the germline V gene, CDR1 is SGHRS and CDR2 is YFSETQ. CDR3 length: 14 residues.

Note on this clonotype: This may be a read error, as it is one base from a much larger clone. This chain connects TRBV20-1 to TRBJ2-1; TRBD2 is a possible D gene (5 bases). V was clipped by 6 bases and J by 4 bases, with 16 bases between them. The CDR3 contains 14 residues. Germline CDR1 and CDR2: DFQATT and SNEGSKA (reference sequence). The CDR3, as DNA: TGCAGTGCCCACGTAACCCGCGGGTACAATGAGCAGTTCTTC. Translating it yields CSAHVTRGYNEQFF.

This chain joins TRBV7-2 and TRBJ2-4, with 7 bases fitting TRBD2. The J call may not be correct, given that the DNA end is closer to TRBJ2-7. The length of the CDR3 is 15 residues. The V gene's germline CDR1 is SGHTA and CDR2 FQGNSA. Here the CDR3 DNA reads TGTGCCAGCAGCTTATCTAGCGGACCGTCCTACGAGCAGTACTTC. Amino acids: CASSLSSGPSYEQYF.

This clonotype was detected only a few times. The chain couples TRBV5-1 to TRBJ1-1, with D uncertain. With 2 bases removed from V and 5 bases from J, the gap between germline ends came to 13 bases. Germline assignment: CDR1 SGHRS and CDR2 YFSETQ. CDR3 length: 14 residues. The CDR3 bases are TGCGCCAGCAGCTTAAAGCCAGAAGGGACTGAAGCTTTCTTT. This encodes CASSLKPEGTEAFF.

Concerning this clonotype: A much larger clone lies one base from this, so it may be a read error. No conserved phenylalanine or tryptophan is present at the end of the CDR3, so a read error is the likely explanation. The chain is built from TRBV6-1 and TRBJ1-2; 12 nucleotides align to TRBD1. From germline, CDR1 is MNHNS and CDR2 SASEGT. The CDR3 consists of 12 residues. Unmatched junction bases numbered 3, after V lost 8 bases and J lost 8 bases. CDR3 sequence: CASAGTGGGYTI. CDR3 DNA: TGTGCCAGCGCCGGGACAGGGGGCGGCTACACCATC.

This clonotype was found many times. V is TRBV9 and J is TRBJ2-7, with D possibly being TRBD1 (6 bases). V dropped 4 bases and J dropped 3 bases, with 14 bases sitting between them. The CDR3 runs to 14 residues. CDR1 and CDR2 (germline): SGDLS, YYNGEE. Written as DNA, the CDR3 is TGTGCCAGCAGCAGAGGGGGTATGGGCTACGAGCAGTACTTC. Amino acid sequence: CASSRGGMGYEQYF.

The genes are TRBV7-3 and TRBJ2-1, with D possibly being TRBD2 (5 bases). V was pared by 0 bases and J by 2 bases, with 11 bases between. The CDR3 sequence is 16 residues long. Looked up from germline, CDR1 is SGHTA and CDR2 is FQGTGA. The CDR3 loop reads CASSLTPLATYNEQFF. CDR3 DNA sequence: TGTGCCAGCAGCTTAACCCCTCTAGCAACCTACAATGAGCAGTTCTTC.

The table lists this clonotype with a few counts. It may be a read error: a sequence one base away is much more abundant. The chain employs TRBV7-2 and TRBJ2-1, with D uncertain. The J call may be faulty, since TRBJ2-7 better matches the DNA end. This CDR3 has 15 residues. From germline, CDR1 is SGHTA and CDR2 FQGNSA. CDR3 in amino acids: CASSLALGPYNEQYF. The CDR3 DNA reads TGTGCCAGCAGCTTAGCGCTAGGGCCCTACAATGAGCAGTACTTC.

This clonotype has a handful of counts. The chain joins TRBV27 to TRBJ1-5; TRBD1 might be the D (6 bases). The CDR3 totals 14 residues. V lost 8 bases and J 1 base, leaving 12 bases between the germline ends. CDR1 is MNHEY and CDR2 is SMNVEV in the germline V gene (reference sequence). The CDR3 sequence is CASATGTSNQPQHF. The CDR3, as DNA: TGTGCCAGCGCCACAGGGACCAGCAATCAGCCCCAGCATTTT.

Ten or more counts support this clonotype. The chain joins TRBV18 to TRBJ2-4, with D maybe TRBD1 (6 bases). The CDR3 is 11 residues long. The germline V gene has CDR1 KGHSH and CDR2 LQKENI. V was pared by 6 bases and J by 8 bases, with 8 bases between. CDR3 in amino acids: CASSPGDIQYF. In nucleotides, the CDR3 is TGTGCCAGCTCTCCAGGGGACATTCAGTACTTC.

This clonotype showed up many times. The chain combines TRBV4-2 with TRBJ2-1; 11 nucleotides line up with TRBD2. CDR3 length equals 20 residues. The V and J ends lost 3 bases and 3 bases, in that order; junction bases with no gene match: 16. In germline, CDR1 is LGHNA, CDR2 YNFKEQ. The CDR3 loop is CASSHITLAGGFSIYNEQFF. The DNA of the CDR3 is TGTGCCAGCAGCCACATAACGCTAGCGGGGGGATTCAGTATCTACAATGAGCAGTTCTTC.

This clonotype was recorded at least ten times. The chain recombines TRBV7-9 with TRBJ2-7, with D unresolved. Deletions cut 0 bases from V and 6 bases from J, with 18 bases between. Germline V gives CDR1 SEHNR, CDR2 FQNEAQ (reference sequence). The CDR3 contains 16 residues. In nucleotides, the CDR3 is TGTGCCAGCAGCTTAGCCGGCCAAACTACCAATTCCGAGCAGTACTTC. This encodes CASSLAGQTTNSEQYF.

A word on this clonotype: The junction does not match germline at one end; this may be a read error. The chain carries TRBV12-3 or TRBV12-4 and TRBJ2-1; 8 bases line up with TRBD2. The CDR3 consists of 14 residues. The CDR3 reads CASGLTREAYEQFF. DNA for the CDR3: TGTGCCAGCGGTTTAACGCGGGAGGCCTACGAGCAGTTCTTC.

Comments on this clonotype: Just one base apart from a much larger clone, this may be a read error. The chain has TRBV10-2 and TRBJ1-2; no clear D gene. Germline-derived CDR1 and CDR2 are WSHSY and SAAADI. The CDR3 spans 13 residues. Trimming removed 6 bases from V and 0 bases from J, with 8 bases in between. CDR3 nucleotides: TGCGCCAGCAGGGAGGCAGCTAACTATGGCTACACCTTC. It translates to CASREAANYGYTF.

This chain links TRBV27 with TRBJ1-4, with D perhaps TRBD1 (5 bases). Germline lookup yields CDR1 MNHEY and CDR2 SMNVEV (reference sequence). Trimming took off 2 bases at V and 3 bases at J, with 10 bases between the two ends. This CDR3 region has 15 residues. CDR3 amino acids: CASSLATGANEKLFF. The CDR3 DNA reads TGTGCCAGCAGTTTAGCCACGGGGGCTAATGAAAAACTGTTTTTT.

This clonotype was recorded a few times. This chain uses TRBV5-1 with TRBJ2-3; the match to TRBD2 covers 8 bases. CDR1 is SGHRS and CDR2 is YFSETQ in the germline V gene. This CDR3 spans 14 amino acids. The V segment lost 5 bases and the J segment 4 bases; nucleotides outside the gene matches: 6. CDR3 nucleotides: TGCGCCAGCAGAACGGGGGGGGTCCCAGATACGCAGTATTTT. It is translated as CASRTGGVPDTQYF.

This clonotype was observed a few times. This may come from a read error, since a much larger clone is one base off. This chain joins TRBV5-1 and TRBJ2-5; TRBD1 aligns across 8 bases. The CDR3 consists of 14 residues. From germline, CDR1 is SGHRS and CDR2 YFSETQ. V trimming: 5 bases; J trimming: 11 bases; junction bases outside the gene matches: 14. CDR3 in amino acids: CASSDQGAYNEQYF. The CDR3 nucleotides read TGCGCCAGCAGTGACCAGGGGGCCTACAATGAGCAGTACTTC.

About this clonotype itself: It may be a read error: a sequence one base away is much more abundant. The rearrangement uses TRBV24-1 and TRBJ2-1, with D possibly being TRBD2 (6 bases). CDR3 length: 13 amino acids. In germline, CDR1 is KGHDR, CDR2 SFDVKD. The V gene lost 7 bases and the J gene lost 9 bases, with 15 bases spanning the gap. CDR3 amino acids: CATRDNPGAEQFF. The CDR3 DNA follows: TGTGCCACCAGGGATAACCCGGGAGCTGAGCAGTTCTTC.

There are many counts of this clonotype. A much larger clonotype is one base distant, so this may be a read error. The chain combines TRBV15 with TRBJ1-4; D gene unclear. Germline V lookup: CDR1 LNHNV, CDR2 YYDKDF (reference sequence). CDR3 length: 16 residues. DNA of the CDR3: TGTGCCACCAGCAGAGATGCCACAGCAACTAATGAAAAACGGTTTTTT. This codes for CATSRDATATNEKRFF. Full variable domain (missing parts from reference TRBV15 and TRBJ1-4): DAMVIQNPRYQVTQFGKPVTLSCSQTLNHNVMYWYQQKSSQAPKLLFHYYDKDFNNEADTPDNFQSRRPNTSFCFLDIRSPGLGDTAMYLCATSRDATATNEKRFFGSGTQLSVL.

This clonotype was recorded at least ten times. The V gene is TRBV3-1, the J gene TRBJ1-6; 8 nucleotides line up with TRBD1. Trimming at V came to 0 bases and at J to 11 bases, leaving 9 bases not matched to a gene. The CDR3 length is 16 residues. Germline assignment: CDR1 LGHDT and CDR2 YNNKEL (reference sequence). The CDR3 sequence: CASSQEVGTGATPLHF. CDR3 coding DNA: TGTGCCAGCAGCCAAGAAGTTGGGACAGGCGCTACACCCCTCCACTTT.

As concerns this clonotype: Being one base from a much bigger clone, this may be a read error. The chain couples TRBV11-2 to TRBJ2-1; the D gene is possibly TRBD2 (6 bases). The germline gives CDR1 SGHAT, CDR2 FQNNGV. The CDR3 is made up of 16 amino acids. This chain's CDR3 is CAGSLGVGGAGNEQFF. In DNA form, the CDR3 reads TGTGCCGGCAGCTTAGGGGTTGGCGGGGCGGGGAATGAGCAGTTCTTC.

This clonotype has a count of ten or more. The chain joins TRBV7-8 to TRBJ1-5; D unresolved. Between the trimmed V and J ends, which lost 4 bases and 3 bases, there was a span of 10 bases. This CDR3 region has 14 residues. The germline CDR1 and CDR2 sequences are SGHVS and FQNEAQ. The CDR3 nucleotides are TGTGCCAGCAGCTCTTCAGGAATCAATCAGCCCCAGCATTTT. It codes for CASSSSGINQPQHF.

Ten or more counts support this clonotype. CDR3 bases: TGTGCCAGCAGCGCAAGACAGGGGGCTGAGCAGTTCTTC. Its protein is CASSARQGAEQFF. V usage is TRBV9 and J usage is TRBJ2-1, with 10 bases fitting TRBD1. Germline values: CDR1 SGDLS, CDR2 YYNGEE. The CDR3 runs to 13 residues. The J segment lost 9 bases and the V segment lost 3 bases, leaving 3 bases of the junction unmatched.

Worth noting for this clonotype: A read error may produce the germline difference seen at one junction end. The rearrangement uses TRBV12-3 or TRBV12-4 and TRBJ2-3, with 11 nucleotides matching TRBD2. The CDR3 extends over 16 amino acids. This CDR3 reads CASSLGLAGSTDAQYF. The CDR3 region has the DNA TGTGCCAGCAGTTTAGGACTAGCGGGGAGCACAGATGCGCAGTATTTC.

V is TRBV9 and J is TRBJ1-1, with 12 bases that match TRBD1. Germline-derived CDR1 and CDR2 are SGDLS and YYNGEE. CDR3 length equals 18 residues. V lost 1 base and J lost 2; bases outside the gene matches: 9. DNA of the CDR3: TGTGCCAGCAGCGTACGGGACAGGGGGCTGGACTATAACACTGAAGCTTTCTTT. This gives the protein CASSVRDRGLDYNTEAFF.

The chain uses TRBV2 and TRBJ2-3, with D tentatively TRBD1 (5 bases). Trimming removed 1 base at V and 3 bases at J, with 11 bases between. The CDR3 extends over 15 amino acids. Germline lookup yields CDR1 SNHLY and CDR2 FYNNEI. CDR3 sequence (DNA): TGTGCCAGCAGTGAAGGCAGGGCGGTAACAGATACGCAGTATTTT. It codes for CASSEGRAVTDTQYF.

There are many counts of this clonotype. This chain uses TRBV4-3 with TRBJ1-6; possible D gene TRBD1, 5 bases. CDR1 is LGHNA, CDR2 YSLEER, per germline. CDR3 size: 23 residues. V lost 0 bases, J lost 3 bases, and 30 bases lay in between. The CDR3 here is CASSQDSVVVILLGPRYNSPLHF. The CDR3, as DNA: TGCGCCAGCAGCCAAGACTCGGTCGTAGTGATACTGCTGGGGCCCCGCTATAATTCACCCCTCCACTTT.